This section outlines one T cell receptor beta chain sequence together with its context. The sample is drawn from a study of blood T cell repertoires in COVID-19. About the study: There were acute and convalescent COVID-19 samples, and they came from the United States, Italy and Spain.

The age range of participants was about 18 to 100 years, with residence in roughly 25 US areas. Which cohort a participant joined came from the clinical history participants gave. In the authors' methods: The authors estimated nucleated cell counts from reference gene primer amplification. The protocol was immunoSEQ multiplex PCR, while the TCRdb copy is restricted to in-frame clones and leaves out a portion. The D gene and trimming were derived from the DNA, and the V and J assignments and clone size from that table. The table includes about 220,000 clones, 85% to 90% detected once. Specimen: PBMCs or T cells enriched from blood (not recorded which). The source is a young woman in a cohort exposed to, infected with or recovered from COVID-19 (not recorded which).

In nucleotides, the CDR3 is TGTGCCAGCATCACGGGGGAGACCCAGTACTTC. This codes for CASITGETQYF. The chain combines TRBV6-5 with TRBJ2-5; D is perhaps TRBD2 (5 bases). V shed 7 bases and J shed 5 bases, with 8 bases lying between them. The CDR3 is 11 amino acids. CDR1 MNHEY and CDR2 SVGAGI come from the germline V gene.